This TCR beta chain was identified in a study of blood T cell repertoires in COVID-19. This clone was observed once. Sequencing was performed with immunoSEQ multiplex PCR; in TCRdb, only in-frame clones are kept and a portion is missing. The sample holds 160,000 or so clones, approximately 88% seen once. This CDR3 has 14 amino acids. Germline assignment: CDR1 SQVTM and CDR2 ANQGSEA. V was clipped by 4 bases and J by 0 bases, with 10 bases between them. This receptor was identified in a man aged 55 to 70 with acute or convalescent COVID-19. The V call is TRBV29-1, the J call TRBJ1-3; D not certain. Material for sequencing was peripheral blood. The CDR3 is CSVGGSGSGNTIYF. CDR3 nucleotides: TGCAGCGTTGGTGGGTCGGGCTCTGGAAACACCATATATTTT.